The T cell receptor beta chain under discussion was sequenced for a study of blood T cell repertoires in COVID-19. The overall study: Specimens from acute and convalescent COVID-19 originated in the United States, Italy and Spain. PBMCs, B-cell-depleted T cells, or T cells were the source of the cDNA or gDNA that made up the material.

The CDR3 contains 17 residues. Germline CDR1 reads SGHRS; CDR2 reads YFSETQ. V was shortened by 4 bases and J by 0 bases, with 17 bases between the two germline ends. Original methodology: Amplification of reference gene primers was used by the study to estimate nucleated cell counts. TCRdb keeps only in-frame clones here, not all; method: immunoSEQ multiplex PCR. The V and J calls and clone size were taken over from that table, and D and trimming were inferred from the DNA. Of roughly 180,000 clones in the sample, 86% were seen once. This TCR derives from a man between 18 and 29 years old with acute or convalescent COVID-19. The sequenced sample consisted of peripheral blood. This chain uses TRBV5-1 with TRBJ1-3; a possible D gene is TRBD1 (5 bases). CDR3 sequence reads: CASSPASGTDSGNTIYF. CDR3 nucleotide sequence: TGCGCCAGCAGCCCTGCCTCCGGGACTGACTCTGGAAACACCATATATTTT.